The source of this TCR beta chain is a study of blood T cell repertoires in COVID-19. For the study at large: Samples came from the United States, Italy and Spain, spanning acute and convalescent COVID-19. Sample material is recorded as cDNA or gDNA derived from T cells, B-cell-depleted T cells, or PBMCs.

The authors' processing: Amplified reference gene primers provided the basis for estimating nucleated cell counts. Sequenced by immunoSEQ multiplex PCR; TCRdb stores in-frame clones only, minus some. The V and J calls and clone size were taken over from that table, and D and trimming were inferred from the DNA. The sample lists around 120,000 clones; 60% to 85% were seen once. This CDR3 is 13 amino acids long. In germline, CDR1 is GTSNPN, CDR2 SVGIG (reference sequence). V was trimmed by 7 bases and J by 3 bases, leaving 13 bases between them. The source material was peripheral blood. The sequence was obtained from a man in his 70s with acute or convalescent COVID-19. The gene calls are TRBV30 and TRBJ2-1; possible D gene TRBD2, 7 bases. CDR3 in amino acids: CASRGGGYNEQFF. The DNA of the CDR3 is TGTGCCTCCAGGGGAGGGGGCTACAATGAGCAGTTCTTC.